This T cell receptor (beta chain) was captured in a study of vaccination and CD4 T cells after COVID-19. At the level of the study: Participants, all vaccine recipients, received two doses of either BNT162b2 or mRNA-1273. Samples taken post-COVID came a median roughly 13 weeks after diagnosis, ranging from 35 to 161. Study observations and caveats: Relatively small numbers of convalescent patients were studied, with no early post-infection timepoints included.

The time point was: late sampling 161 to 241 days after vaccination in three convalescent patients. This clonotype was seen more than once but under ten times. Its specificity is unknown. TCRdb re-called the PCR reads with MiXCR, one entry per CDR3 protein. The sample shows 25,000 to 35,000 distinct CDR3 sequences, about 49% of them seen only once. V was clipped by 2 bases and J by 3 bases, with 11 bases between them. The CDR3 loop spans 15 amino acids. Germline lookup yields CDR1 MNHEY and CDR2 SVGAGI. The source of this sequence is a human donor who had recovered from COVID-19. V and J are TRBV6-5 and TRBJ1-3, with D possibly TRBD1 on 5 matching bases. Sequenced material: CD4+ T cells from blood, taken about 7 months after SARS-CoV-2 vaccination. The CDR3 protein is CASSYPGTGGNTIYF. The CDR3 region has the DNA TGTGCCAGCAGTTACCCCGGGACGGGTGGAAACACCATATATTTT.